The 29 T cell receptor beta chains below come from one sample, sequenced in a study of blood T cell repertoires in COVID-19. Profiled with immunoSEQ multiplex PCR; TCRdb holds only in-frame clones, not every one. The sample shows more than 65,000 clones, 75% to 85% of them seen only once. Sample: peripheral blood. The receptors were sampled from a woman aged 45-65 years with acute or convalescent COVID-19.

The rearrangement joins TRBV7-9 to TRBJ1-5, with TRBD1 as a possible D gene (5 bases). This CDR3 contains 13 residues. The ends were cut back, 6 bases at V and 7 bases at J, with 13 bases in the middle. Germline CDR1 reads SEHNR; CDR2 reads FQNEAQ (reference sequence). CDR3 region: CASSRLEGQPQHF. DNA for the CDR3: TGTGCCAGCAGTCGACTGGAGGGGCAGCCCCAGCATTTT.

The V gene is TRBV7-6, the J gene TRBJ1-1, with D tentatively TRBD1 (5 bases). V shed 5 bases and J shed 4 bases, with 17 bases lying between them. Germline CDR1 and CDR2: SGHVS and FNYEAQ. The CDR3 is 15 amino acids. The DNA of the CDR3 is TGTGCCAGCAGCCGACGGGACTCCATTGGCACTGAAGCTTTCTTT. Its protein is CASSRRDSIGTEAFF.

The chain employs TRBV7-6 and TRBJ2-3; 10 bases are shared with TRBD1. The V segment lost 4 bases and the J segment 4 bases; nucleotides outside the gene matches: 8. The CDR3 loop spans 16 amino acids. Germline V gene lookup returns CDR1 SGHVS and CDR2 FNYEAQ. This chain's CDR3 is CASSSGAGTGADTQYF. The DNA for the CDR3 is TGTGCCAGCAGCTCCGGGGCCGGGACAGGGGCAGATACGCAGTATTTT.

This clone was counted only a few times. The chain links TRBV3-1 (or the pseudogene TRBV3-2) to TRBJ2-1; 7 bases fit TRBD1. The CDR3 has 13 residues. V gave up 4 bases and J gave up 3 bases; unmatched junction bases: 0. CDR1 and CDR2 from the germline V gene are LGHDT and YNNKEL (reference sequence). CDR3 amino acids: CASSPGGYNEQFF. The CDR3 DNA reads TGTGCCAGCAGCCCAGGGGGCTACAATGAGCAGTTCTTC.

V gene TRBV5-4 combines with J gene TRBJ2-7; 12 bases match TRBD1. Germline CDR1 is SGHNT and CDR2 is YYREEE (reference sequence). The CDR3 is 15 amino acids. With 4 bases clipped from V and 4 bases from J, the junction kept 6 bases outside the gene matches. CDR3 amino acids: CASSPGQGARYEQYF. The CDR3 DNA sequence: TGTGCCAGCAGCCCGGGACAGGGGGCGCGATACGAGCAGTACTTC.

Written as DNA, the CDR3 is TGTGCCAGCAGAGACAGCTCCTATAATTCACCCCTCCACTTT. This codes for CASRDSSYNSPLHF. The V and J genes are TRBV25-1 and TRBJ1-6; a weak D match, TRBD1 (5 bases). The CDR3 loop spans 14 amino acids. V lost 6 bases and J 0 bases, leaving 6 bases between the germline ends. Germline V gene sequence: CDR1 MGHDK, CDR2 SYGVNS.

The rearrangement links TRBV19 to TRBJ2-3; maybe TRBD2 (6 bases). The V gene's germline CDR1 is LNHDA and CDR2 SQIVND (reference sequence). CDR3 length equals 15 residues. V lost 7 bases to trimming and J lost 1 base, with 15 bases between them. CDR3 sequence (DNA): TGTGCCAGTACTGTAGGACCGGGGGGCACAGATACGCAGTATTTT. This encodes CASTVGPGGTDTQYF.

The chain joins TRBV19 to TRBJ2-3; possibly TRBD2 for D (5 bases). V lost 7 bases, J lost 0 bases, and 14 bases lay in between. Per the germline V gene, CDR1 is LNHDA and CDR2 is SQIVND (reference sequence). This CDR3 comprises 15 residues. DNA for the CDR3: TGTGCCAGTATGGGAGCGCCCGGGAGCACAGATACGCAGTATTTT. Protein: CASMGAPGSTDTQYF.

The V and J genes are TRBV5-5 and TRBJ1-1; D gene ambiguous. V gave up 4 bases and J gave up 1 base, with 14 bases separating them. The CDR3 is 15 residues long. Germline V gives CDR1 SGHKS, CDR2 YYEKEE (reference sequence). CDR3 bases: TGTGCCAGCAGCCCCCGGACGGGGTGGAACACTGAAGCTTTCTTT. This codes for CASSPRTGWNTEAFF.

V usage is TRBV6-6 and J usage is TRBJ2-2; D possibly corresponds to TRBD2 (7 bases). Germline V lookup: CDR1 MNHNY, CDR2 SVGAGI (reference sequence). The CDR3 length is 16 residues. The V end was cut by 0 bases, the J end by 4 bases, with 12 bases between. CDR3: CASSYSVRGLTGELFF. CDR3 DNA: TGTGCCAGCAGTTACTCGGTGCGGGGGCTCACCGGGGAGCTGTTTTTT.

The chain is built from TRBV12-3 or TRBV12-4 and TRBJ1-4; D not resolved. CDR3 length equals 11 residues. The V gene lost 2 bases and the J gene lost 8 bases, with 3 bases spanning the gap. DNA of the CDR3: TGTGCCAGCAGTTTACGGGAAAAACTGTTTTTT. Translated: CASSLREKLFF.

The rearrangement uses TRBV6-5 and TRBJ2-3; 9 nucleotides line up with TRBD1. The CDR3 is made up of 14 amino acids. Trimming took 6 bases from V and 5 from J; bases not matched to a gene: 6. Germline CDR1 reads MNHEY; CDR2 reads SVGAGI. CDR3 nucleotide sequence: TGTGCCAGCAGACCCGGGACAGGGCAAGATACGCAGTATTTT. This sequence encodes CASRPGTGQDTQYF.

This clone was observed once. The rearrangement links TRBV3-1 (or the pseudogene TRBV3-2) to TRBJ1-2, with 7 bases aligning to TRBD1. The germline gives CDR1 LGHDT, CDR2 YNNKEL (reference sequence). The CDR3 covers 15 residues. The V segment lost 2 bases and the J segment 5 bases; nucleotides outside the gene matches: 8. This CDR3 reads CASSQNDRVEYGYTF. CDR3 sequence (DNA): TGTGCCAGCAGCCAAAATGACAGGGTAGAGTATGGCTACACCTTC.

This chain uses TRBV27 with TRBJ2-1; 10 positions agree with TRBD2. V shed 1 base, J shed 3 bases, and the junction held 6 bases outside the gene matches. Germline V gene data show CDR1 as MNHEY and CDR2 as SMNVEV (reference sequence). This CDR3 is built from 17 residues. In nucleotides, the CDR3 is TGTGCCAGCAGTTTATTCCTTAGCGGGGGGATCTACAATGAGCAGTTCTTC. Its translation: CASSLFLSGGIYNEQFF.

The V call is TRBV28, the J call TRBJ2-2; D call uncertain. V was pared by 11 bases and J by 6 bases, with 16 bases between. Per the germline V gene, CDR1 is MDHEN and CDR2 is SYDVKM. This CDR3 comprises 13 residues. As DNA, the CDR3 is TGTGCCGGCAAACCTCTAGGTCCCGGGGAGCTGTTTTTT. Translating gives CAGKPLGPGELFF.

This sequence joins TRBV19 and TRBJ1-2, with TRBD1 matching 7 bases. The CDR3 loop spans 14 amino acids. Trimming took 4 bases from V and 8 from J; bases not matched to a gene: 10. The germline CDR1 and CDR2 sequences are LNHDA and SQIVND (reference sequence). CDR3 residues: CASSTTGQTGGYTF. CDR3 bases: TGTGCCAGTAGTACGACAGGGCAGACTGGGGGCTACACCTTC.

The chain carries TRBV6-6 and TRBJ1-3, with TRBD1 as a possible D gene (6 bases). The germline gives CDR1 MNHNY, CDR2 SVGAGI (reference sequence). The CDR3 consists of 12 residues. Trimming shortened V by 5 bases and J by 7 bases, and 9 bases separated the two germline ends. The CDR3 DNA reads TGTGCCAGCAGTAAAGACAGGAACACCATATATTTT. This translates into CASSKDRNTIYF.

This chain connects TRBV27 to TRBJ1-2; tentative D call: TRBD1 (6 bases). This CDR3 spans 14 amino acids. V lost 3 bases and J lost 7, with 15 bases in between. The germline gives CDR1 MNHEY, CDR2 SMNVEV (reference sequence). The DNA of the CDR3 is TGTGCCAGCAGTTTTACGGGGGGCGCGGGTGGCTACACCTTC. This codes for CASSFTGGAGGYTF.

The gene calls are TRBV4-3 and TRBJ1-1; D remains ambiguous. Trimming cost V 1 base and J 0 bases, with 9 bases left between them. Per the germline V gene, CDR1 is LGHNA and CDR2 is YSLEER. There are 15 residues in the CDR3. The CDR3, as DNA: TGCGCCAGCAGCCAAGGTCTCGGTCTGAACACTGAAGCTTTCTTT. This gives the protein CASSQGLGLNTEAFF.

In this sample, this clone turned up once. In DNA, the CDR3 is TGTGCCAGCAGCCCTCGCTTTAGCGGGAGGGTCACAGATACGCAGTATTTT. The encoded protein is CASSPRFSGRVTDTQYF. The gene calls are TRBV6-2 or TRBV6-3 and TRBJ2-3; 11 nucleotides match TRBD2. Germline V lookup: CDR1 MNHEY, CDR2 SVGEGT. The CDR3 consists of 17 residues. V dropped 6 bases and J dropped 2; count of bases not matched to a gene: 10.

The genes are TRBV30 and TRBJ2-7; TRBD2 aligns across 11 bases. Germline-derived CDR1 and CDR2 are GTSNPN and SVGIG (reference sequence). After removal of 0 bases from V and 3 bases from J, the junction contained 4 bases not matched to a gene. This CDR3 is 15 amino acids long. The CDR3 spells CAWSVRGTSGYEQYF. The DNA for the CDR3 is TGTGCCTGGAGTGTACGAGGGACTAGCGGCTACGAGCAGTACTTC.

J is TRBJ2-5 and V is TRBV30; no firm D call. V was trimmed by 0 bases and J by 5 bases, leaving 10 bases between them. CDR1 is GTSNPN and CDR2 is SVGIG in the germline V gene (reference sequence). This CDR3 has 13 amino acids. This chain's CDR3 is CAWSVSSMETQYF. The CDR3 DNA reads as TGTGCCTGGAGTGTATCTAGTATGGAGACCCAGTACTTC.

As DNA, the CDR3 is TGTGCCAGCAGTAGGAGGGGCTACGAGCAGTACTTC. It translates to CASSRRGYEQYF. V usage is TRBV2 and J usage is TRBJ2-7; D is perhaps TRBD2 (6 bases). V was pared by 5 bases and J by 3 bases, with 8 bases between. The CDR3 consists of 12 residues. CDR1 is SNHLY and CDR2 is FYNNEI in the germline V gene.

The CDR3 spells CASSQDWGAYGYTF. The CDR3, as DNA: TGTGCCAGCAGCCAAGATTGGGGAGCTTATGGCTACACCTTC. V and J are TRBV3-1 (or the pseudogene TRBV3-2) and TRBJ1-2; no clear D. This CDR3 comprises 14 residues. Germline V gene sequence: CDR1 LGHDT, CDR2 YNNKEL (reference sequence). V lost 0 bases and J lost 5, with 10 bases in between.

V usage is TRBV30 and J usage is TRBJ2-1; tentative D call: TRBD2 (5 bases). This CDR3 is 15 amino acids long. V lost 0 bases, J lost 6 bases, and 15 bases lay in between. CDR1 GTSNPN and CDR2 SVGIG come from the germline V gene (reference sequence). CDR3 sequence reads: CAWSVRRLAGNEQFF. The CDR3 DNA is TGTGCCTGGAGTGTACGTAGGCTAGCCGGCAATGAGCAGTTCTTC.

The chain joins TRBV5-4 to TRBJ2-3; 16 nucleotides agree with TRBD2. Losses at the gene ends were 5 bases for V and 6 bases for J; bases not matched to a gene: 9. Looked up from germline, CDR1 is SGHNT and CDR2 is YYREEE (reference sequence). The length of the CDR3 is 17 residues. The CDR3 region is CASSYPGLAGGGDTQYF. CDR3 bases: TGTGCCAGCAGTTACCCGGGACTAGCGGGAGGGGGGGATACGCAGTATTTT.

This rearrangement joins TRBV7-2 to TRBJ2-2; TRBD2 might be the D (6 bases). This CDR3 has 17 amino acids. Germline-derived CDR1 and CDR2 are SGHTA and FQGNSA. The V gene lost 3 bases and the J gene lost 2 bases, with 16 bases spanning the gap. The CDR3 nucleotides read TGTGCCAGCAGCTTTCGGGCGCGGGGCCCCAACACCGGGGAGCTGTTTTTT. Translated: CASSFRARGPNTGELFF. The complete variable domain, with remaining parts taken from reference TRBV7-2 and TRBJ2-2, reads GAGVSQSPSNKVTEKGKDVELRCDPISGHTALYWYRQSLGQGLEFLIYFQGNSAPDKSGLPSDRFSAERTGGSVSTLTIQRTQQEDSAVYLCASSFRARGPNTGELFFGEGSRLTVL.

The chain carries TRBV25-1 and TRBJ1-3; no firm D call. Per germline, CDR1 MGHDK and CDR2 SYGVNS. There are 15 residues in the CDR3. The germline V and J ends were trimmed by 4 bases and 0 bases, with 10 bases remaining between them. The DNA of the CDR3 is TGTGCCAGCAGTGGAGCCGCCGGCTCTGGAAACACCATATATTTT. Translating gives CASSGAAGSGNTIYF. Combining the CDR3 with reference TRBV25-1 and TRBJ1-3 gives the whole variable domain EADIYQTPRYLVIGTGKKITLECSQTMGHDKMYWYQQDPGMELHLIHYSYGVNSTEKGDLSSESTVSRIRTEHFPLTLESARPSHTSQYLCASSGAAGSGNTIYFGEGSWLTVV.

This clone was seen once. Different DNA sequences within this sample yield the same CDR3. The V and J genes are TRBV29-1 and TRBJ2-1; D is perhaps TRBD2 (5 bases). This CDR3 is 12 amino acids long. CDR1 and CDR2 (germline): SQVTM, ANQGSEA. Trimming removed 7 bases at V and 0 bases at J, with 7 bases between. The CDR3 region is CSGRTSYNEQFF. The CDR3 DNA reads TGCAGCGGGAGGACCTCCTACAATGAGCAGTTCTTC.